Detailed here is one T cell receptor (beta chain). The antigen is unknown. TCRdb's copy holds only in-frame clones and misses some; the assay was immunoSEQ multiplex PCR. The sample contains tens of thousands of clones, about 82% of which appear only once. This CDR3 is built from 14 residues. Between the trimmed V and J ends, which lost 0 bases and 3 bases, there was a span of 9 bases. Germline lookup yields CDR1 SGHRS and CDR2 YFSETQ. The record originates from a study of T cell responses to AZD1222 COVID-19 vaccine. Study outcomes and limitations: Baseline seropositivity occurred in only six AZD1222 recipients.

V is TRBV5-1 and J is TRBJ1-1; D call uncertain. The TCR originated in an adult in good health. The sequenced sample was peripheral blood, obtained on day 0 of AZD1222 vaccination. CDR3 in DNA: TGCGCCAGCAGCTTGGGGGAGGGATACACTGAAGCTTTCTTT. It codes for CASSLGEGYTEAFF.